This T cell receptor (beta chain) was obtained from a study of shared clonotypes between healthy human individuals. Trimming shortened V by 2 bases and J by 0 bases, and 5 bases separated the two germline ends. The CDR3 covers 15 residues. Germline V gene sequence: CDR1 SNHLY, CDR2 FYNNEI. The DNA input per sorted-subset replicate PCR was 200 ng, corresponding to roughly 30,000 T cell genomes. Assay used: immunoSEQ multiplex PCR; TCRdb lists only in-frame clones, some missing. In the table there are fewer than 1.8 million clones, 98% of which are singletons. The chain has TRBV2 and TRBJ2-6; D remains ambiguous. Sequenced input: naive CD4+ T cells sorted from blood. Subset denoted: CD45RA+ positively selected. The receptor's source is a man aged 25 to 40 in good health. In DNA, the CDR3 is TGTGCCAGCAGTGAATTGACCTCTGGGGCCAACGTCCTGACTTTC. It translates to CASSELTSGANVLTF.